The 24 T cell receptor beta chains given below trace back to one sample, sequenced in a study of regulatory T cells in long-lasting Graves disease. Assembly of TCR beta libraries relied on iRepertoire HTBI primers together with Arm-PCR of CDR3 regions. TCRdb itself ran the multiplex PCR reads through MiXCR, one entry per CDR3 protein. Of about half a million distinct CDR3 sequences in the sample, 12% are singletons; the top ten hold roughly 8.9%. Time point described: newly diagnosed GD, antithyroid drugs for less than 3 months. Construction of the TCR library relied on RNA isolated from PBMCs. In addition, the sample was reused for a study of T cells in Graves' hyperthyroidism and ophthalmopathy.

This material consisted of peripheral blood mononuclear cells (PBMCs), taken at new diagnosis, from a patient treated with antithyroid drugs. These receptors were obtained from a woman in her 30s with Graves disease.

This clonotype was detected ten times or more. DNA of the CDR3: TGCGCCAGCAGCTTGGACGGGGGGATGGAAGCTTTCTTT. Translation: CASSLDGGMEAFF. The V gene is TRBV5-1, the J gene TRBJ1-1; possible D gene TRBD1, 5 bases. With 0 bases removed from V and 8 bases from J, the gap between germline ends came to 11 bases. The CDR3 has 13 amino acids. Germline assignment: CDR1 SGHRS and CDR2 YFSETQ.

This clonotype came up many times. The rearrangement uses TRBV15 and TRBJ1-2; 8 nucleotides align to TRBD1. This CDR3 is built from 16 residues. The V and J ends lost 0 bases and 6 bases, in that order; junction bases with no gene match: 9. Germline V gene sequence: CDR1 LNHNV, CDR2 YYDKDF (reference sequence). The CDR3 protein is CATSRDLAGGWDGYTF. The CDR3 nucleotides are TGTGCCACCAGCAGAGATCTGGCAGGGGGCTGGGATGGCTACACCTTC.

V usage is TRBV5-1 and J usage is TRBJ2-2; D is unresolved. The germline V gene encodes CDR1 SGHRS and CDR2 YFSETQ. CDR3 length: 14 amino acids. Trimming removed 0 bases at V and 1 base at J, with 4 bases between. CDR3 coding DNA: TGCGCCAGCAGCTTGGGGGAGAACACCGGGGAGCTGTTTTTT. It yields the protein CASSLGENTGELFF.

This clonotype was seen at least ten times. The chain has TRBV30 and TRBJ2-1; 8 nucleotides align to TRBD2. V shed 1 base and J 5 bases; nucleotides not matched to a gene: 4. This CDR3 is built from 14 residues. In germline, CDR1 is GTSNPN, CDR2 SVGIG (reference sequence). This CDR3 is CAWSASGRNNEQFF. CDR3 in DNA: TGTGCCTGGAGTGCCAGCGGGAGAAACAATGAGCAGTTCTTC.

V and J are TRBV28 and TRBJ2-3, with D unclear. This CDR3 has 15 amino acids. Germline lookup yields CDR1 MDHEN and CDR2 SYDVKM. The V end was cut by 3 bases, the J end by 2 bases, with 12 bases between. DNA of the CDR3: TGTGCCAGCAGTTTTCAGGAGCGCCACACAGATACGCAGTATTTT. Amino acid sequence: CASSFQERHTDTQYF.

This clonotype appeared a few times. The chain links TRBV28 to TRBJ2-3; 10 bases line up with TRBD2. This CDR3 region has 18 residues. In germline, CDR1 is MDHEN, CDR2 SYDVKM. J was trimmed by 0 bases and V by 3 bases; bases with no gene match: 9. The CDR3 loop reads CASSFSTSGESSTDTQYF. DNA for the CDR3: TGTGCCAGCAGTTTCAGCACTAGCGGGGAGTCTAGCACAGATACGCAGTATTTT.

The chain uses TRBV19 and TRBJ1-2; 7 nucleotides align to TRBD1. Germline CDR1 reads LNHDA; CDR2 reads SQIVND (reference sequence). This CDR3 contains 13 residues. Trimming removed 1 base from V and 8 bases from J; junction bases left unmatched: 4. The CDR3 sequence: CASSIGRDRGYTF. The CDR3 region has the DNA TGTGCCAGTAGTATAGGTCGGGACAGAGGCTACACCTTC.

The CDR3, as DNA: TGTGCCAGCAGAAGGGCCTCCCCAAGAGATGGCTACACCTTC. Translated: CASRRASPRDGYTF. J is TRBJ1-2 and V is TRBV7-9; no definite D call. V was cut by 6 bases and J by 6 bases, with 17 bases left in between. CDR3 size: 14 residues. Germline V CDR1 and CDR2: SEHNR, FQNEAQ (reference sequence).

This clonotype has at least ten counts. The V gene is TRBV28, the J gene TRBJ2-7; 7 bases are a match to TRBD2. The V gene end was trimmed by 11 bases and the J gene end by 3 bases; junction bases not matched to a gene: 16. Germline V CDR1 and CDR2: MDHEN, SYDVKM. The CDR3 is 15 amino acids. CDR3 region: CASSPSRLADYEQYF. In DNA form, the CDR3 reads TGTGCCTCCAGTCCCTCGAGGCTAGCGGACTACGAGCAGTACTTC.

Of note for this clonotype: Being one base from a much bigger clone, this may be a read error. This chain uses TRBV20-1 with TRBJ2-3; D is ambiguous. This CDR3 is 10 amino acids long. CDR1 and CDR2 from the germline V gene are DFQATT and SNEGSKA (reference sequence). V lost 1 base and J lost 6, with 2 bases in between. CDR3 sequence: CSARGDTQYF. The DNA of the CDR3 is TGCAGTGCTAGAGGGGATACGCAGTATTTT.

The V call is TRBV24-1, the J call TRBJ2-1; D is possibly TRBD2 (5 bases). The V gene's germline CDR1 is KGHDR and CDR2 SFDVKD. The CDR3 has 14 amino acids. Trimming cost V 10 bases and J 0 bases, with 12 bases left between them. CDR3 DNA sequence: TGTGCCACAACAGCGGATAGCTCCTACAATGAGCAGTTCTTC. Translation: CATTADSSYNEQFF.

This clonotype showed up just a few times. This rearrangement joins TRBV9 to TRBJ1-3; the match to TRBD1 covers 7 bases. V lost 3 bases, J lost 8 bases, and 5 bases stayed unmatched. The CDR3 is 13 amino acids. Germline CDR1 reads SGDLS; CDR2 reads YYNGEE. CDR3 nucleotides: TGTGCCAGCAGCGCTACAGGGGTAGACACCATATATTTT. It specifies CASSATGVDTIYF.

This clonotype was detected ten times or more. This chain joins TRBV3-1 and TRBJ2-2, with a weak D call TRBD2 (5 bases). The V and J ends lost 6 bases and 6 bases respectively, with 20 bases between them. In germline, CDR1 is LGHDT, CDR2 YNNKEL (reference sequence). The CDR3 consists of 16 residues. CDR3 nucleotides: TGTGCCAGCAGTAGGCGGGCCTCACTAGGCCCCGGGGAGCTGTTTTTT. Translating it yields CASSRRASLGPGELFF.

The table lists this clonotype with many counts. V is TRBV12-3 or TRBV12-4 and J is TRBJ1-2, with D possibly TRBD1 on 6 matching bases. V was cut by 6 bases and J by 4 bases, with 12 bases left in between. The CDR3 sequence is 13 residues long. The CDR3 is CASSQTGIYGYTF. For the CDR3, the DNA is TGTGCCAGCAGCCAAACAGGGATCTATGGCTACACCTTC.

This clonotype has ten or more counts. This sequence joins TRBV6-1 and TRBJ2-2; D remains ambiguous. Trimming took off 2 bases at V and 1 base at J, with 5 bases between the two ends. The CDR3 loop spans 14 amino acids. In germline, CDR1 is MNHNS, CDR2 SASEGT. CDR3 sequence (DNA): TGTGCCAGCAGTGAAAGGATGAACACCGGGGAGCTGTTTTTT. Residues: CASSERMNTGELFF.

Ten or more counts support this clonotype. J is TRBJ1-2 and V is TRBV10-2; D is uncertain. This CDR3 comprises 14 residues. Germline loops: CDR1 WSHSY, CDR2 SAAADI. Deletions cut 5 bases from V and 0 bases from J, with 10 bases between. CDR3 DNA: TGCGCCAGCAGTAGGACGGAATCTAACTATGGCTACACCTTC. Amino acid sequence: CASSRTESNYGYTF.

This clonotype came up many times. The chain has TRBV2 and TRBJ1-3; D is possibly TRBD1 (5 bases). Trimming cost V 4 bases and J 3 bases, with 13 bases left between them. Germline V CDR1 and CDR2: SNHLY, FYNNEI. The CDR3 contains 15 residues. CDR3 in amino acids: CASSGTPARGNTIYF. The DNA of the CDR3 is TGTGCCAGCAGTGGGACACCGGCGCGTGGAAACACCATATATTTT.

The chain recombines TRBV6-5 with TRBJ2-7; D unclear. Trimming shortened V by 4 bases and J by 7 bases, and 14 bases separated the two germline ends. This CDR3 spans 13 amino acids. The germline V gene has CDR1 MNHEY and CDR2 SVGAGI. Here the CDR3 DNA reads TGTGCCAGCAGTTTGCTGGCATACAATGAGCAGTACTTC. Protein: CASSLLAYNEQYF.

This clonotype was counted at least ten times. The gene calls are TRBV5-5 and TRBJ2-4; no clear D. This CDR3 is built from 11 residues. V gave up 0 bases and J gave up 8 bases, with 3 bases separating them. Germline lookup yields CDR1 SGHKS and CDR2 YYEKEE (reference sequence). The CDR3 region has the DNA TGTGCCAGCAGCTTGGCGGACATTCAGTACTTC. Protein: CASSLADIQYF. Based on the CDR3 plus reference TRBV5-5 and TRBJ2-4, the full variable domain is DAGVTQSPTHLIKTRGQQVTLRCSPISGHKSVSWYQQVLGQGPQFIFQYYEKEERGRGNFPDRFSARQFPNYSSELNVNALLLGDSALYLCASSLADIQYFGAGTRLSVL.

This clonotype came up many times. The chain joins TRBV12-3 or TRBV12-4 to TRBJ2-1; 11 nucleotides match TRBD2. V trimming: 5 bases; J trimming: 3 bases; junction bases outside the gene matches: 9. CDR3 length: 17 residues. The CDR3 sequence: CASSQHSTSGIYNEQFF. The CDR3 DNA follows: TGTGCCAGCAGTCAACACTCGACTAGCGGGATCTACAATGAGCAGTTCTTC.

The genes are TRBV27 and TRBJ2-3; 9 bases are shared with TRBD1. Trimming cost V 3 bases and J 1 base; bases outside gene matches: 5. Germline loops: CDR1 MNHEY, CDR2 SMNVEV (reference sequence). The CDR3 sequence is 16 residues long. CDR3: CASSLGQGFRTDTQYF. CDR3 DNA: TGTGCCAGCAGTTTGGGACAGGGTTTTCGCACAGATACGCAGTATTTT.

This clonotype appeared many times. In nucleotides, the CDR3 is TGTGCCAGCAGCCAAGAGACCCAGTACTTC. Translation gives CASSQETQYF. V gene TRBV7-9 combines with J gene TRBJ2-5, with no clear D. Trimming cost V 5 bases and J 2 bases, with 0 bases left between them. The CDR3 has 10 amino acids. Germline CDR1 reads SEHNR; CDR2 reads FQNEAQ (reference sequence).

The sample holds many counts of this clonotype. This chain uses TRBV10-3 with TRBJ2-7; possible D gene TRBD1, 7 bases. Germline-derived CDR1 and CDR2 are ENHRY and SYGVKD. Trimming stripped 0 bases from V and 3 bases from J, with 12 bases between. This CDR3 is 15 amino acids long. CDR3 sequence: CAISESPGGSYEQYF. The CDR3 coding sequence is TGTGCCATCAGTGAGTCTCCAGGGGGGAGCTACGAGCAGTACTTC.

This clonotype has more than one count but fewer than ten. The rearrangement uses TRBV4-1 and TRBJ2-3, with TRBD2 identical over 7 bases. V dropped 4 bases and J dropped 2; count of bases not matched to a gene: 15. Germline loops: CDR1 MGHRA, CDR2 YSYEKL. The CDR3 is 18 residues long. The chain's CDR3 is CASSPGRFAGVTTDTQYF. The CDR3 nucleotides read TGCGCCAGCAGCCCCGGTCGGTTTGCGGGAGTTACCACAGATACGCAGTATTTT.